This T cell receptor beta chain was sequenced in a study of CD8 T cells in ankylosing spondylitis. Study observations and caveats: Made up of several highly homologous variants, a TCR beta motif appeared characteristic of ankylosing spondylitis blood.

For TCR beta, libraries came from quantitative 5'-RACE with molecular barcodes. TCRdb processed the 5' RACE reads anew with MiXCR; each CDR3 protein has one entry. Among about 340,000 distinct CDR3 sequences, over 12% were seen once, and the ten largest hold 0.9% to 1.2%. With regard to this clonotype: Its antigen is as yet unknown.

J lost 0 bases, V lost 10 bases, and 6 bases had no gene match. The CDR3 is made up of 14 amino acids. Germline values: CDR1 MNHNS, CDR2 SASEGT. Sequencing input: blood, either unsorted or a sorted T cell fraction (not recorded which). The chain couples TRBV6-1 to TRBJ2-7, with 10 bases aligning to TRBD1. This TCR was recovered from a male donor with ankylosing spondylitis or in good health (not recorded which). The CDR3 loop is CATRQGATSYEQYF. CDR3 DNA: TGTGCCACCAGACAGGGGGCAACCTCCTACGAGCAGTACTTC.